Listed here are 26 T cell receptor beta chains from one sample, sequenced in a study of CD8+ T cells in alopecia areata. Treatment in this sample: oral pan-JAK inhibitor, 5-10 mg twice daily. cDNA serving as the sequencing template came from extracted, reverse transcribed RNA. This table comes from immunoSEQ multiplex PCR, and its TCRdb copy is limited to in-frame clones, with some not included. In the table there are approximately 210,000 clones, about three fifths of which are singletons. Specimen: CD4+ T cells sorted from blood, collected at week 24, from a patient treated with tofacitinib. These receptors originate from a human donor with alopecia areata.

The chain joins TRBV5-1 to TRBJ2-5; D is perhaps TRBD1 (5 bases). Germline CDR1 reads SGHRS; CDR2 reads YFSETQ. This CDR3 has 14 amino acids. Trimming stripped 7 bases from V and 5 bases from J, with 18 bases between. Here the CDR3 DNA reads TGCGCCAGCTACGCCCCAGGGTTATCGGAGACCCAGTACTTC. It is translated as CASYAPGLSETQYF.

In DNA, the CDR3 is TGTGCCAGCAGCGACCGGGACGGATCTAACACTGAAGCTTTCTTT. This codes for CASSDRDGSNTEAFF. V is TRBV2 and J is TRBJ1-1, with D possibly matching TRBD1 (5 bases). Trimming took off 6 bases at V and 2 bases at J, with 16 bases between the two ends. This CDR3 region has 15 residues. Germline assignment: CDR1 SNHLY and CDR2 FYNNEI.

The chain combines TRBV30 with TRBJ2-5; 15 nucleotides agree with TRBD2. V lost 1 base to trimming and J lost 7 bases; unmatched junction nucleotides: 7. CDR3 length equals 16 residues. The germline CDR1 and CDR2 sequences are GTSNPN and SVGIG (reference sequence). CDR3 residues: CAWSGTSGGASGTQYF. Here the CDR3 DNA reads TGTGCCTGGAGTGGGACTAGCGGGGGGGCTTCGGGGACCCAGTACTTC.

The chain recombines TRBV15 with TRBJ2-4; no firm D call. The CDR3 is 13 residues long. Trimming cost V 4 bases and J 7 bases, with 11 bases left between them. CDR1 and CDR2 (germline): LNHNV, YYDKDF (reference sequence). CDR3 sequence (DNA): TGTGCCACCAGCACTGAGTGGTTGAACATTCAGTACTTC. Translating gives CATSTEWLNIQYF.

This clone was seen just once. V gene TRBV4-3 combines with J gene TRBJ2-1; possibly TRBD2 for D (5 bases). V lost 1 base and J 5 bases, leaving 9 bases between the germline ends. The CDR3 length is 14 residues. Germline V lookup: CDR1 LGHNA, CDR2 YSLEER. CDR3 sequence (DNA): TGCGCCAGCAGCCAAGTTTCGGGAAACAATGAGCAGTTCTTC. It encodes CASSQVSGNNEQFF.

The V call is TRBV5-1, the J call TRBJ2-5; tentatively, D is TRBD1 (6 bases). The V gene's germline CDR1 is SGHRS and CDR2 YFSETQ. CDR3 length: 14 residues. The V end lost 1 base, the J end lost 5 bases, and 12 bases lay between the germline ends. The CDR3 loop reads CASSLFRGEETQYF. CDR3 bases: TGCGCCAGCAGCTTGTTCAGGGGTGAGGAGACCCAGTACTTC.

CDR3 protein: CASRYRALGQETQYF. CDR3 bases: TGTGCCAGCAGGTACAGGGCACTAGGCCAAGAGACCCAGTACTTC. The rearrangement joins TRBV27 to TRBJ2-5; D possibly corresponds to TRBD1 (6 bases). Germline lookup yields CDR1 MNHEY and CDR2 SMNVEV (reference sequence). V lost 6 bases and J 1 base, leaving 15 bases between the germline ends. The CDR3 runs to 15 residues.

This clone has more than one count but fewer than ten. The genes are TRBV6-5 and TRBJ1-4, with 8 bases fitting TRBD1. The CDR3 length is 15 residues. The V gene's germline CDR1 is MNHEY and CDR2 SVGAGI. Unmatched junction bases numbered 2, after V lost 0 bases and J lost 5 bases. CDR3 bases: TGTGCCAGCAGTTACTCGGACAGGGTAAATGAAAAACTGTTTTTT. It translates to CASSYSDRVNEKLFF.

The rearrangement uses TRBV29-1 and TRBJ1-1, with D maybe TRBD1 (6 bases). Germline values: CDR1 SQVTM, CDR2 ANQGSEA. Trimming took off 4 bases at V and 11 bases at J, with 11 bases between the two ends. The length of the CDR3 is 10 residues. CDR3 region: CSVVEGVAFF. CDR3 DNA sequence: TGCAGCGTTGTGGAGGGGGTGGCTTTCTTT.

This rearrangement joins TRBV6-6 to TRBJ2-5; D tentatively reads TRBD1 or TRBD2 (6 bases each). CDR1 MNHNY and CDR2 SVGAGI come from the germline V gene (reference sequence). The V end lost 6 bases, the J end lost 5 bases, and 16 bases lay between the germline ends. This CDR3 contains 14 residues. The CDR3 loop reads CASSLGGPKETQYF. The CDR3 coding sequence is TGTGCCAGCAGCCTTGGGGGGCCCAAGGAGACCCAGTACTTC.

The chain uses TRBV2 and TRBJ2-6; D not resolved. Germline CDR1 is SNHLY and CDR2 is FYNNEI. V dropped 7 bases and J dropped 2 bases, with 9 bases sitting between them. The length of the CDR3 is 14 residues. Here the CDR3 reads CASITGAGANVLTF. The CDR3 DNA follows: TGTGCCAGCATCACCGGTGCTGGGGCCAACGTCCTGACTTTC.

This clone occurred a few times. The genes are TRBV5-1 and TRBJ2-7; 11 positions agree with TRBD2. The CDR3 sequence is 13 residues long. Trimming removed 3 bases from V and 6 bases from J; junction bases left unmatched: 2. The germline gives CDR1 SGHRS, CDR2 YFSETQ. CDR3 nucleotides: TGCGCCAGCAGCTCCGGGACTAGCGGCGAGCAGTACTTC. It is translated as CASSSGTSGEQYF.

The V gene is TRBV15, the J gene TRBJ1-1, with a possible D match to TRBD1 (6 bases). CDR1 and CDR2 from the germline V gene are LNHNV and YYDKDF (reference sequence). V was cut by 4 bases and J by 10 bases, with 19 bases left in between. The CDR3 totals 14 residues. The CDR3 loop reads CATSNYTGPLGAFF. DNA for the CDR3: TGTGCCACCAGCAACTATACAGGGCCACTCGGAGCTTTCTTT.

The gene calls are TRBV29-1 and TRBJ1-4; no reliable D call. The germline V gene encodes CDR1 SQVTM and CDR2 ANQGSEA. The V and J ends lost 7 bases and 5 bases respectively, with 14 bases between them. The CDR3 sequence is 13 residues long. The CDR3 loop reads CSAVGSINEKLFF. For the CDR3, the DNA is TGCAGCGCTGTAGGGAGTATCAATGAAAAACTGTTTTTT.

Notes on this clone: One junction end disagrees with the germline gene, perhaps due to a read error. The chain employs TRBV2 and TRBJ2-1; 7 nucleotides agree with TRBD2. CDR3 size: 15 residues. The germline V gene encodes CDR1 SNHLY and CDR2 FYNNEI. CDR3 protein: CASSELAASHNEQFF. CDR3 in DNA: TGTGCCAGCAGTGAACTAGCGGCCTCCCACAATGAGCAGTTCTTC. The whole variable domain, remainder taken from reference TRBV2 and TRBJ2-1, is EPEVTQTPSHQVTQMGQEVILRCVPISNHLYFYWYRQILGQKVEFLVSFYNNEISEKSEIFDDQFSVERPDGSNFTLKIRSTKLEDSAMYFCASSELAASHNEQFFGPGTRLTVL.

This clone was observed a single time. V and J are TRBV4-3 and TRBJ2-7, with unresolved D. Germline V lookup: CDR1 LGHNA, CDR2 YSLEER. V was clipped by 3 bases and J by 4 bases, with 16 bases between them. This CDR3 is built from 15 residues. The CDR3 is CASSQSWTGIYEQYF. For the CDR3, the DNA is TGCGCCAGCAGCCAGTCCTGGACCGGAATTTACGAGCAGTACTTC.

This clone was picked up one time. V usage is TRBV29-1 and J usage is TRBJ2-7; the match to TRBD1 covers 7 bases. The V gene end was trimmed by 7 bases and the J gene end by 2 bases; junction bases not matched to a gene: 14. CDR3 length: 15 amino acids. Germline CDR1 and CDR2: SQVTM and ANQGSEA. The CDR3 DNA sequence: TGCAGCGGGATAATGCCGGGACAGAATACCTACGAGCAGTACTTC. This sequence encodes CSGIMPGQNTYEQYF.

The genes are TRBV29-1 and TRBJ2-7; TRBD1 matches at 7 bases. Germline-derived CDR1 and CDR2 are SQVTM and ANQGSEA. This CDR3 comprises 13 residues. With 7 bases clipped from V and 3 bases from J, the junction kept 9 bases outside the gene matches. CDR3 coding DNA: TGCAGCGCCACCCCCGGGACAGACTACGAGCAGTACTTC. Translation: CSATPGTDYEQYF.

The chain combines TRBV15 with TRBJ1-6, with a tentative D call TRBD1 (6 bases). The CDR3 sequence is 16 residues long. The germline V gene has CDR1 LNHNV and CDR2 YYDKDF (reference sequence). Trimming left V 0 bases short and J 3 bases short, with 9 bases between. In nucleotides, the CDR3 is TGTGCCACCAGCAGAGAGGGGGCAGGCTATAATTCACCCCTCCACTTT. This translates into CATSREGAGYNSPLHF.

In DNA form, the CDR3 reads TGCGCCAGCAGCTTGGAAGGGAAGCTGTTTTTT. Amino acid sequence: CASSLEGKLFF. The chain couples TRBV5-1 to TRBJ1-4; D remains ambiguous. The CDR3 covers 11 residues. Trimming took 0 bases from V and 14 from J, leaving 8 bases between them. CDR1 is SGHRS and CDR2 is YFSETQ in the germline V gene.

V is TRBV7-9 and J is TRBJ1-5; no clear D. V lost 0 bases, J lost 1 base, and 4 bases lay in between. The CDR3 runs to 14 residues. CDR1 and CDR2 (germline): SEHNR, FQNEAQ (reference sequence). CDR3 sequence: CASSLADSNQPQHF. The CDR3 DNA is TGTGCCAGCAGCTTAGCGGACAGCAATCAGCCCCAGCATTTT.

This chain joins TRBV27 and TRBJ1-5, with 8 positions matching TRBD1. The CDR3 contains 17 residues. Per germline, CDR1 MNHEY and CDR2 SMNVEV (reference sequence). With 8 bases clipped from V and 0 bases from J, the junction kept 12 bases outside the gene matches. This chain's CDR3 is CASRRQGTFYSNQPQHF. The CDR3 DNA reads as TGTGCCAGCCGCAGACAGGGGACCTTCTATAGCAATCAGCCCCAGCATTTT.

About this clone itself: The identical CDR3 is also encoded by other nucleotide sequences in the sample. The chain recombines TRBV7-2 with TRBJ2-7, with no clear D. CDR1 and CDR2 from the germline V gene are SGHTA and FQGNSA. The V gene lost 4 bases and the J gene lost 3 bases, with 4 bases spanning the gap. The CDR3 loop spans 11 amino acids. For the CDR3, the DNA is TGTGCCAGCAGCTCATACTACGAGCAGTACTTC. Protein: CASSSYYEQYF.

V and J are TRBV13 and TRBJ2-1; unclear D gene. Trimming stripped 1 base from V and 6 bases from J, with 19 bases between. The CDR3 extends over 17 amino acids. Germline V lookup: CDR1 PRHDT, CDR2 FYEKMQ (reference sequence). The CDR3 nucleotides are TGTGCCAGCAGCTTAGCATATCGGCTCATAGGTGTCAATGAGCAGTTCTTC. Its protein product is CASSLAYRLIGVNEQFF.

The chain links TRBV10-3 to TRBJ2-7; D is unclear. Germline loops: CDR1 ENHRY, CDR2 SYGVKD. Deletions cut 4 bases from V and 3 bases from J, with 10 bases between. The CDR3 loop spans 13 amino acids. The CDR3 coding sequence is TGTGCCATCAGTGTGGGCAGATACTACGAGCAGTACTTC. Its protein product is CAISVGRYYEQYF.

This sequence joins TRBV2 and TRBJ1-2; 7 nucleotides align to TRBD1. The ends lost 8 bases at V and 4 bases at J; junction bases unmatched: 7. From germline, CDR1 is SNHLY and CDR2 FYNNEI. The CDR3 runs to 13 residues. CDR3 residues: CASGRQGPYGYTF. The CDR3 coding sequence is TGTGCCAGCGGGCGACAGGGTCCCTATGGCTACACCTTC. The complete variable domain, with remaining parts taken from reference TRBV2 and TRBJ1-2, reads EPEVTQTPSHQVTQMGQEVILRCVPISNHLYFYWYRQILGQKVEFLVSFYNNEISEKSEIFDDQFSVERPDGSNFTLKIRSTKLEDSAMYFCASGRQGPYGYTFGSGTRLTVV.